Below are 10 T cell receptor beta chains sequenced from a single sample in a study of technical replicates of blood from several donors. The protocol was immunoSEQ multiplex PCR, while the TCRdb copy is restricted to in-frame clones and leaves out a portion. The data hold about 48,000 clones, with approximately 90% observed a single time. The sequenced sample consisted of PBMCs. These receptors came from a human donor in good health. Some clones in this sample may be carry-over from other donors' samples.

CDR3 residues: CASSWNRVVRSGELFF. The CDR3 coding sequence is TGTGCCAGCAGCTGGAACAGGGTGGTCCGCTCCGGGGAGCTGTTTTTT. The chain employs TRBV5-6 and TRBJ2-2, with D tentatively TRBD1 (6 bases). V was cut by 3 bases and J by 6 bases, with 18 bases left in between. CDR1 SGHDT and CDR2 YYEEEE come from the germline V gene. The CDR3 spans 16 residues.

The gene calls are TRBV7-7 and TRBJ2-5, with 10 bases matching TRBD1. This CDR3 has 15 residues. With 5 bases clipped from V and 4 bases from J, the junction kept 7 bases outside the gene matches. Looked up from germline, CDR1 is SSHAT and CDR2 is FNYEAQ (reference sequence). CDR3 DNA: TGTGCCAGCAGCCCAGGACAGGGGGGCACAGAGACCCAGTACTTC. It specifies CASSPGQGGTETQYF.

This chain uses TRBV12-5 with TRBJ2-2; D is uncertain. The V end was cut by 2 bases, the J end by 7 bases, with 8 bases between. CDR3 length equals 13 residues. Looked up from germline, CDR1 is LGHNT and CDR2 is FRNRAP. CDR3 sequence reads: CASGLPSDGELFF. The CDR3 DNA follows: TGTGCTAGTGGTTTGCCCTCAGACGGGGAGCTGTTTTTT.

Only one count was recorded for this clone. This chain links TRBV29-1 with TRBJ2-2; D is unresolved. The V end lost 4 bases, the J end lost 1 base, and 10 bases lay between the germline ends. This CDR3 spans 14 amino acids. The germline V gene encodes CDR1 SQVTM and CDR2 ANQGSEA. The CDR3 region is CSVVPSGNTGELFF. DNA of the CDR3: TGCAGCGTTGTTCCCAGTGGGAACACCGGGGAGCTGTTTTTT.

This clone has a single count. The rearrangement links TRBV5-5 to TRBJ1-6; D is possibly TRBD1 (6 bases). Trimming took 0 bases from V and 9 from J, leaving 19 bases between them. The CDR3 consists of 17 residues. The V gene's germline CDR1 is SGHKS and CDR2 YYEKEE (reference sequence). The CDR3 here is CASSLDSGMPGASPLHF. The DNA of the CDR3 is TGTGCCAGCAGCTTGGACAGCGGGATGCCAGGGGCTTCACCCCTCCACTTT.

As concerns this clone: Relative to the germline gene, one junction end is altered; a read error may explain this. The chain employs TRBV7-3 and TRBJ2-1; 9 bases fit TRBD2. In germline, CDR1 is SGHTA, CDR2 FQGTGA. This CDR3 is 15 amino acids long. CDR3 residues: CASSPTSGPYSEQFF. The CDR3, as DNA: TGTGCCAGCAGCCCTACTAGCGGGCCTTACAGTGAGCAGTTCTTC.

J is TRBJ1-1 and V is TRBV28, with D unresolved. The CDR3 extends over 12 amino acids. The germline V gene encodes CDR1 MDHEN and CDR2 SYDVKM. V lost 5 bases to trimming and J lost 3 bases, with 7 bases between them. Here the CDR3 reads CASSHSHTEAFF. The CDR3 bases are TGTGCCAGCAGTCATTCCCACACTGAAGCTTTCTTT. The full variable domain, completed using reference TRBV28 and TRBJ1-1, is DVKVTQSSRYLVKRTGEKVFLECVQDMDHENMFWYRQDPGLGLRLIYFSYDVKMKEKGDIPEGYSVSREKKERFSLILESASTNQTSMYLCASSHSHTEAFFGQGTRLTVV.

The V call is TRBV2, the J call TRBJ1-6; 7 bases are shared with TRBD1. From germline, CDR1 is SNHLY and CDR2 FYNNEI. With V trimmed by 6 bases and J by 10 bases, 9 bases remained unmatched. The CDR3 has 14 residues. CDR3 residues: CASSQDRAFSPLHF. The DNA of the CDR3 is TGTGCCAGCAGCCAAGACAGGGCTTTCTCACCCCTCCACTTT.

This chain connects TRBV2 to TRBJ1-2; 10 bases match TRBD1. With V trimmed by 8 bases and J by 7 bases, 7 bases remained unmatched. The CDR3 sequence is 13 residues long. The germline CDR1 and CDR2 sequences are SNHLY and FYNNEI. The CDR3 reads CASAGTGAFGYTF. In nucleotides, the CDR3 is TGTGCCAGCGCCGGGACAGGGGCTTTTGGCTACACCTTC.

The chain is built from TRBV19 and TRBJ2-6; TRBD1 matches 7 bases. CDR1 is LNHDA, CDR2 SQIVND, per germline (reference sequence). The length of the CDR3 is 14 residues. V lost 6 bases and J lost 3; bases outside the gene matches: 2. The CDR3 sequence: CASRDRVGANVLTF. As DNA, the CDR3 is TGTGCCAGTAGAGACAGGGTTGGGGCCAACGTCCTGACTTTC.